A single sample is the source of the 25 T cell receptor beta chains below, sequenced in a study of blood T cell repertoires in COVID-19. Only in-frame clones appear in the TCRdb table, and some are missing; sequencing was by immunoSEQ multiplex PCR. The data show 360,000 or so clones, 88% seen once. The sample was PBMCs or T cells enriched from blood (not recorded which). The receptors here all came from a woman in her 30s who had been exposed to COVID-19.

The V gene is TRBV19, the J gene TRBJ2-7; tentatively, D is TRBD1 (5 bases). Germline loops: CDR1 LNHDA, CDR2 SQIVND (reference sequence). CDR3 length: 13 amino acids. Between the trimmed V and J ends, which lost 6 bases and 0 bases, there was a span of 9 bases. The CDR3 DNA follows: TGTGCCAGTAGCCCAGGGCTCTCCTACGAGCAGTACTTC. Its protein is CASSPGLSYEQYF.

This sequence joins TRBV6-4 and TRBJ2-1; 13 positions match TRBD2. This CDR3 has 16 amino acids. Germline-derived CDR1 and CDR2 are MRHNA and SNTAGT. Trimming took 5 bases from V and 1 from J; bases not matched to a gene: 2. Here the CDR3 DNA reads TGTGCCAGCAGTCAACTAGCGGGAGGGTCCTACAATGAGCAGTTCTTC. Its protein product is CASSQLAGGSYNEQFF.

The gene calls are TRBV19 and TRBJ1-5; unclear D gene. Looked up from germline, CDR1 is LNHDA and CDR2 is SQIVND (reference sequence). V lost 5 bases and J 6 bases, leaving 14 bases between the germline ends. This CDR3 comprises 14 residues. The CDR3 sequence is CASSYLGFGQPQHF. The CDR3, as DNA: TGTGCCAGTAGTTACCTAGGATTCGGTCAGCCCCAGCATTTT. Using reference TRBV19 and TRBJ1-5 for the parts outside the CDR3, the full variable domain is DGGITQSPKYLFRKEGQNVTLSCEQNLNHDAMYWYRQDPGQGLRLIYYSQIVNDFQKGDIAEGYSVSREKKESFPLTVTSAQKNPTAFYLCASSYLGFGQPQHFGDGTRLSIL.

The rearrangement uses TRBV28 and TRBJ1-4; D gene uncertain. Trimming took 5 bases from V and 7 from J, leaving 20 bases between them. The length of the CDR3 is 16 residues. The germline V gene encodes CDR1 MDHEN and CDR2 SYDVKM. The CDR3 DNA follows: TGTGCCAGCAGTCCTAATGATGGAGGCTGGGGTGAAAAACTGTTTTTT. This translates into CASSPNDGGWGEKLFF.

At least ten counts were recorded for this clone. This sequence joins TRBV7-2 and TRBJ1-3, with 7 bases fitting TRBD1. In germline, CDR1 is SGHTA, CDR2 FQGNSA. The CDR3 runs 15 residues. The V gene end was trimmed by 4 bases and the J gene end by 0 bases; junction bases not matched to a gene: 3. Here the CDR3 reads CASSSTGASGNTIYF. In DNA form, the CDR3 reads TGTGCCAGCAGCTCCACAGGGGCCTCTGGAAACACCATATATTTT. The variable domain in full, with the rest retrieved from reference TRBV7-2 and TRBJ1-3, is GAGVSQSPSNKVTEKGKDVELRCDPISGHTALYWYRQSLGQGLEFLIYFQGNSAPDKSGLPSDRFSAERTGGSVSTLTIQRTQQEDSAVYLCASSSTGASGNTIYFGEGSWLTVV.

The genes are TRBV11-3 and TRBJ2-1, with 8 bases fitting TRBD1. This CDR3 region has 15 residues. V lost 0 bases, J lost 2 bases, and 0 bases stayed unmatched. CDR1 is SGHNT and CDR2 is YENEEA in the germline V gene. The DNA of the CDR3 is TGTGCCAGCAGCTTAGAACAGGGGGCCTACAATGAGCAGTTCTTC. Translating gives CASSLEQGAYNEQFF.

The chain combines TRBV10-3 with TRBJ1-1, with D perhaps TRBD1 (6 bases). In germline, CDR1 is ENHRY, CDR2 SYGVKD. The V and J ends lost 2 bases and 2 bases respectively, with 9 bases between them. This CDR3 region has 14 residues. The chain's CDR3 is CAISEGQSNTEAFF. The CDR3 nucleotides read TGTGCCATCAGTGAGGGACAGTCAAACACTGAAGCTTTCTTT.

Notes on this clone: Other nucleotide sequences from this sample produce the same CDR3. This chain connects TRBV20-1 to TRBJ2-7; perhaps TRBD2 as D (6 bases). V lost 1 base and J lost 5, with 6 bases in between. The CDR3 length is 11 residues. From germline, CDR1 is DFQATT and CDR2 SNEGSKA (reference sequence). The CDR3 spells CSARGGDEQYF. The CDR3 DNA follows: TGCAGTGCTAGAGGCGGGGACGAGCAGTACTTC.

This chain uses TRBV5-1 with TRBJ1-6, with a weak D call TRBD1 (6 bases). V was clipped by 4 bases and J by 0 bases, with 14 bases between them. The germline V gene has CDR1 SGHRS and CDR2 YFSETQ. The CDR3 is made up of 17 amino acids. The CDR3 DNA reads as TGCGCCAGCAGCGCGACAGGTTTGAGCTCCTATAATTCACCCCTCCACTTT. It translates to CASSATGLSSYNSPLHF. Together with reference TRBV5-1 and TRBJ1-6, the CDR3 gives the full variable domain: KAGVTQTPRYLIKTRGQQVTLSCSPISGHRSVSWYQQTPGQGLQFLFEYFSETQRNKGNFPGRFSGRQFSNSRSEMNVSTLELGDSALYLCASSATGLSSYNSPLHFGNGTRLTVT.

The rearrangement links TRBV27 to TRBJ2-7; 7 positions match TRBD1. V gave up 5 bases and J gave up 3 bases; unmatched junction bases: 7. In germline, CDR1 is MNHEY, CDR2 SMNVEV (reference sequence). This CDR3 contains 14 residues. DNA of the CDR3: TGTGCCAGCAGTCTAAAGGGACAGTACTACGAGCAGTACTTC. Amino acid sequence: CASSLKGQYYEQYF.

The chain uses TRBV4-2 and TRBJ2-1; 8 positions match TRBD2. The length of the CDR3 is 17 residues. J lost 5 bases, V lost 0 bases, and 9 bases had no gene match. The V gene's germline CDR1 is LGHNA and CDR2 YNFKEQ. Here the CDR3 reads CASSQDPISGVHNEQFF. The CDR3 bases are TGTGCCAGCAGCCAAGATCCAATTAGCGGGGTTCACAATGAGCAGTTCTTC.

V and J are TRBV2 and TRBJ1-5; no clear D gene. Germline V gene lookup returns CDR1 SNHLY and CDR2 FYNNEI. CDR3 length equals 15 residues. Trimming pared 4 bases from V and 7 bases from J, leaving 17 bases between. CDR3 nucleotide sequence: TGTGCCAGCAGTGGCATGTCGGGGTCAGGCCAGCCCCAGCATTTT. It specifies CASSGMSGSGQPQHF.

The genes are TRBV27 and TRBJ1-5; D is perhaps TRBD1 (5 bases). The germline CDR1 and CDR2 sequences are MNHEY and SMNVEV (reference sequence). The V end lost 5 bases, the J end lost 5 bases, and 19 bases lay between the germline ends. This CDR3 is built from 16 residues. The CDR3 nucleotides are TGTGCCAGCAGTCATAATCCCGGGTCAGGGCATCAGCCCCAGCATTTT. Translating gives CASSHNPGSGHQPQHF.

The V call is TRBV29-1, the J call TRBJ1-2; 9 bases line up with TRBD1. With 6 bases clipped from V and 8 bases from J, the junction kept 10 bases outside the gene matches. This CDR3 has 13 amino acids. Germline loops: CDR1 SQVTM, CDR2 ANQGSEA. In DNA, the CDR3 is TGCAGCGTCAAAGACAGGGGGGTAGGAGGCTACACCTTC. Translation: CSVKDRGVGGYTF.

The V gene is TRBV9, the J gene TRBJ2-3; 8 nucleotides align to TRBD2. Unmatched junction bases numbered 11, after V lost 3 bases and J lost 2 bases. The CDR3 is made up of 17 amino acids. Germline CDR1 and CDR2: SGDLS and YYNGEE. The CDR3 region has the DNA TGTGCCAGCAGCGAGGGACTAGAGCGGGGTTACACAGATACGCAGTATTTT. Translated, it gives CASSEGLERGYTDTQYF.

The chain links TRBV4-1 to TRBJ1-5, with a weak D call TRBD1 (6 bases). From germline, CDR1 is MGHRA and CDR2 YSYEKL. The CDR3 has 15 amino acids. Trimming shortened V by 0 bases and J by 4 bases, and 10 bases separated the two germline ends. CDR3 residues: CASSQEGAGNQPQHF. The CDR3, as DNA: TGCGCCAGCAGCCAAGAGGGGGCAGGTAATCAGCCCCAGCATTTT.

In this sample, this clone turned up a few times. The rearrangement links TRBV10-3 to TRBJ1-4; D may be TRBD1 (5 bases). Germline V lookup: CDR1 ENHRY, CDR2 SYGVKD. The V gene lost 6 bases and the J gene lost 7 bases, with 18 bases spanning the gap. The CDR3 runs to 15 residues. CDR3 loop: CAISPGVGGGEKLFF. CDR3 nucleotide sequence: TGTGCCATCAGCCCCGGAGTGGGGGGGGGTGAAAAACTGTTTTTT.

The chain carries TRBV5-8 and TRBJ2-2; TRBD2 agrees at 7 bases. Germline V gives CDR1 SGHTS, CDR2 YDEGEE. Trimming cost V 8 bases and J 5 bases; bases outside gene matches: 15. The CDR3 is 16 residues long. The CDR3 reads CASRRGRGRGTGELFF. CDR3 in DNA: TGTGCCAGTCGGAGGGGCCGCGGGAGAGGGACCGGGGAGCTGTTTTTT.

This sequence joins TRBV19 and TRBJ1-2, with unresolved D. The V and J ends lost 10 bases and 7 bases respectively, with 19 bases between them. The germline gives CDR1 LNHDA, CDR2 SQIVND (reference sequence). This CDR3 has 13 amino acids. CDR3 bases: TGTGCCACCTCGACCCGGGGTTACGTTGGCTACACCTTC. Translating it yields CATSTRGYVGYTF. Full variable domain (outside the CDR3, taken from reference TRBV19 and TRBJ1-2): DGGITQSPKYLFRKEGQNVTLSCEQNLNHDAMYWYRQDPGQGLRLIYYSQIVNDFQKGDIAEGYSVSREKKESFPLTVTSAQKNPTAFYLCATSTRGYVGYTFGSGTRLTVV.

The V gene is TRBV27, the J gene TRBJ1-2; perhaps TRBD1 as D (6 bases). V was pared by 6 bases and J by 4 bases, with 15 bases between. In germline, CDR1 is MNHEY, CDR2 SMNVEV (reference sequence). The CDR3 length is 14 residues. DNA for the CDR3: TGTGCCAGCAGCCCAGGGGATGGGGGCTATGGCTACACCTTC. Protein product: CASSPGDGGYGYTF.

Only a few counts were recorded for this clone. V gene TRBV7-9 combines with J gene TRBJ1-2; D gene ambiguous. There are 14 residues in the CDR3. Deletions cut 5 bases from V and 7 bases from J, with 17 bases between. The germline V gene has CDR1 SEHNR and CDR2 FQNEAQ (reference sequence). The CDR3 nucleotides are TGTGCCAGCAGCCAGACCCCGGGGTCGGGTGGCTACACCTTC. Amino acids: CASSQTPGSGGYTF.

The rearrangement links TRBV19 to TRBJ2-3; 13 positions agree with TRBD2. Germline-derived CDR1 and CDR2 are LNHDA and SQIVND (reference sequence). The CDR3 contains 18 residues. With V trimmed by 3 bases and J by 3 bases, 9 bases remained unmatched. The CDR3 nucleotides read TGTGCCAGTAGTATGGCAGGAACTAGCGGGAGGGTTACAGATACGCAGTATTTT. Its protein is CASSMAGTSGRVTDTQYF.

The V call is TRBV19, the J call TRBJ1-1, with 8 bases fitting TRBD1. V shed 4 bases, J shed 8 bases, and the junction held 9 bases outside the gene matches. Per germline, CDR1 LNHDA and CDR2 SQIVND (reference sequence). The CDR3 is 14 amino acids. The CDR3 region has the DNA TGTGCCAGTAGTACACAGGGGGTAGGGCACGAAGCTTTCTTT. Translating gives CASSTQGVGHEAFF.

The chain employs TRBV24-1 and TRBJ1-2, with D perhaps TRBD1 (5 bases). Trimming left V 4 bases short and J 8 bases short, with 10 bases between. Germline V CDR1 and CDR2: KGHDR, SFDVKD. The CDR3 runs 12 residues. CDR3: CATSEDTLGYTF. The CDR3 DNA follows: TGTGCCACCAGTGAGGACACCTTGGGCTACACCTTC.

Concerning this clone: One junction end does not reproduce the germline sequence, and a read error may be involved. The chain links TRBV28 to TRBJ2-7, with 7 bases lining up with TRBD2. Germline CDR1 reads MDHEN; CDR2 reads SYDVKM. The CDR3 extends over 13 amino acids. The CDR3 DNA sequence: TGTGCCAGCAGTGGGGACTATACCTACGGGCAGTACTTC. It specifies CASSGDYTYGQYF.